This note documents a single T cell receptor beta chain sequence. Its specificity is not known. The data were taken from a study of cytomegalovirus exposure and HLA in healthy donors. Study as a whole: Previous work identified roughly 110 million unique TCR beta sequences from about 179 million T cells. Study-level findings and limits: The study labeled 150 to 200 TCR beta chains cytomegalovirus-associated.

It was with 60 Vbeta and 13 Jbeta primers that the PCR ran. Data came from immunoSEQ multiplex PCR; TCRdb stores just in-frame clones and leaves some out. This table lists roughly 120,000 clones. The trim removed 5 bases at V and 6 bases at J, leaving 14 bases unmatched. This CDR3 region has 16 residues. Germline lookup yields CDR1 SGHTA and CDR2 FQGNSA. The TCR comes from a man aged 35 to 55 in good health and CMV-seronegative. The chain links TRBV7-2 to TRBJ1-2; 8 bases match TRBD1. Sequencing was performed on PBMCs. The CDR3 DNA reads TGTGCCAGCAGCCCCCACCATCCCCGGACAGGGAATGGCTACACCTTC. Translation gives CASSPHHPRTGNGYTF.